The 28 T cell receptor beta chains below were found in one sample sequenced in a study of shared T cell receptors in the human thymus. Data came from immunoSEQ multiplex PCR; TCRdb stores just in-frame clones and leaves some out. Of hundreds of thousands of clones in the sample, roughly 90% were seen once. In addition, the sample was reused for a study of human thymus T cells.

The specimen sequenced was thymocytes. The receptors come from a boy younger than two with a congenital heart defect.

The DNA of the CDR3 is TGTGCCAGCAGTTTATGCGGGACAGACATTTGGCCCATACCAACTAATGAAAAACTGTTTTTT. This gives the protein CASSLCGTDIWPIPTNEKLFF. V is TRBV27 and J is TRBJ1-4, with 7 bases lining up with TRBD1. V trimming: 1 base; J trimming: 0 bases; junction bases outside the gene matches: 17. The CDR3 consists of 21 residues. In germline, CDR1 is MNHEY, CDR2 SMNVEV (reference sequence).

This clone was picked up a small number of times. This sequence joins TRBV7-9 and TRBJ1-3, with D possibly being TRBD1 (5 bases). Trimming cost V 8 bases and J 3 bases, with 17 bases left between them. Germline CDR1 and CDR2: SEHNR and FQNEAQ (reference sequence). The CDR3 has 15 residues. CDR3 region: CASQPGLKFGNTIYF. CDR3 nucleotide sequence: TGTGCCAGCCAACCGGGACTCAAGTTTGGAAACACCATATATTTT.

This rearrangement joins TRBV9 to TRBJ2-3; 9 nucleotides match TRBD1. Per the germline V gene, CDR1 is SGDLS and CDR2 is YYNGEE. Trimming at V came to 5 bases and at J to 2 bases, leaving 9 bases not matched to a gene. This CDR3 has 16 residues. The CDR3 is CASSETGDRDTDTQYF. DNA for the CDR3: TGTGCCAGCAGTGAGACCGGGGACAGGGACACAGATACGCAGTATTTT.

The chain couples TRBV4-3 to TRBJ2-1, with 10 bases lining up with TRBD2. V lost 0 bases and J lost 6; bases outside the gene matches: 11. The germline V gene encodes CDR1 LGHNA and CDR2 YSLEER. The CDR3 is 18 amino acids. CDR3 amino acids: CASSQDLGLAGVLNEQFF. In DNA form, the CDR3 reads TGCGCCAGCAGCCAAGATCTGGGGCTAGCGGGAGTCCTCAATGAGCAGTTCTTC.

The chain employs TRBV4-3 and TRBJ2-2; possibly TRBD2 for D (6 bases). The V and J ends lost 0 bases and 3 bases respectively, with 11 bases between them. The CDR3 has 16 amino acids. Looked up from germline, CDR1 is LGHNA and CDR2 is YSLEER. The CDR3 region has the DNA TGCGCCAGCAGCCAAGAAAATAGCGGATACACCGGGGAGCTGTTTTTT. Translated: CASSQENSGYTGELFF.

The gene calls are TRBV9 and TRBJ2-7; weak D call: TRBD1 (8 bases). Germline assignment: CDR1 SGDLS and CDR2 YYNGEE. This CDR3 has 15 residues. V dropped 0 bases and J dropped 4 bases, with 14 bases sitting between them. The CDR3 region is CASSVDRGREYEQYF. The DNA for the CDR3 is TGTGCCAGCAGCGTAGACAGGGGGAGGGAATACGAGCAGTACTTC. Full variable domain (missing parts from reference TRBV9 and TRBJ2-7): DSGVTQTPKHLITATGQRVTLRCSPRSGDLSVYWYQQSLDQGLQFLIQYYNGEERAKGNILERFSAQQFPDLHSELNLSSLELGDSALYFCASSVDRGREYEQYFGPGTRLTVT.

The gene calls are TRBV4-3 and TRBJ2-1; TRBD2 matches at 9 bases. With V trimmed by 1 base and J by 5 bases, 12 bases remained unmatched. Germline assignment: CDR1 LGHNA and CDR2 YSLEER. The CDR3 is 18 residues long. The CDR3 region has the DNA TGCGCCAGCAGCCAAGTGAGGGCGGCGGGAGGGCCCGACAATGAGCAGTTCTTC. This translates into CASSQVRAAGGPDNEQFF.

The count of this clone is one. This chain joins TRBV2 and TRBJ2-2, with 10 nucleotides matching TRBD2. The J segment lost 8 bases and the V segment lost 0 bases, leaving 12 bases of the junction unmatched. Per germline, CDR1 SNHLY and CDR2 FYNNEI. The CDR3 totals 18 residues. In nucleotides, the CDR3 is TGTGCCAGCAGTGAAGCCTTCGGGCTAGCGGGAGAAGTAGGGGAGCTGTTTTTT. Translated: CASSEAFGLAGEVGELFF.

The chain employs TRBV12-5 and TRBJ1-2; 10 bases align to TRBD1. V shed 8 bases, J shed 7 bases, and the junction held 16 bases outside the gene matches. This CDR3 region has 16 residues. Germline assignment: CDR1 LGHNT and CDR2 FRNRAP. The CDR3: CASPPPLPGQGSGYTF. Written as DNA, the CDR3 is TGTGCTAGTCCCCCCCCATTACCGGGACAGGGGAGTGGCTACACCTTC.

The chain joins TRBV7-9 to TRBJ2-3, with D possibly matching TRBD1 (6 bases). V shed 4 bases and J shed 0 bases, with 14 bases lying between them. This CDR3 region has 16 residues. CDR1 is SEHNR, CDR2 FQNEAQ, per germline (reference sequence). CDR3 amino acids: CASSSMWDTSTDTQYF. The DNA for the CDR3 is TGTGCCAGCAGCTCGATGTGGGACACCAGCACAGATACGCAGTATTTT.

This rearrangement joins TRBV7-8 to TRBJ2-2; 10 bases fit TRBD2. The CDR3 has 20 amino acids. The germline V gene encodes CDR1 SGHVS and CDR2 FQNEAQ. V lost 4 bases, J lost 4 bases, and 18 bases stayed unmatched. The CDR3 protein is CASSSPPHLQEREGTGELFF. The CDR3 nucleotides are TGTGCCAGCAGCTCACCCCCGCATCTTCAGGAGCGGGAGGGCACCGGGGAGCTGTTTTTT.

V usage is TRBV10-2 and J usage is TRBJ2-7, with 7 bases that match TRBD1. With 8 bases clipped from V and 2 bases from J, the junction kept 12 bases outside the gene matches. The CDR3 runs to 15 residues. Germline lookup yields CDR1 WSHSY and CDR2 SAAADI. The DNA for the CDR3 is TGCGCCAGCCATTCACCTGGGACAGTAACCTACGAGCAGTACTTC. The encoded protein is CASHSPGTVTYEQYF.

This sequence joins TRBV27 and TRBJ1-1, with D uncertain. The CDR3 loop spans 13 amino acids. CDR1 is MNHEY, CDR2 SMNVEV, per germline (reference sequence). The ends were cut back, 2 bases at V and 1 base at J, with 5 bases in the middle. CDR3 coding DNA: TGTGCCAGCAGTTTAAAAGCGAACACTGAAGCTTTCTTT. The encoded protein is CASSLKANTEAFF.

The chain combines TRBV6-5 with TRBJ1-1; the D is unclear. Per the germline V gene, CDR1 is MNHEY and CDR2 is SVGAGI. The V end was cut by 10 bases, the J end by 0 bases, with 6 bases between. This CDR3 is built from 11 residues. CDR3 in DNA: TGTGCCACCCATTTGAACACTGAAGCTTTCTTT. Its protein is CATHLNTEAFF.

Remarks on this clone: This CDR3 is also generated by other DNA sequences in the sample. The V call is TRBV4-1, the J call TRBJ2-7; 7 nucleotides line up with TRBD2. Trimming removed 4 bases from V and 2 bases from J; junction bases left unmatched: 2. Germline CDR1 is MGHRA and CDR2 is YSYEKL. The CDR3 is made up of 13 amino acids. The CDR3: CASSLGLAYEQYF. The CDR3, as DNA: TGCGCCAGCAGCCTTGGACTAGCCTACGAGCAGTACTTC.

The chain recombines TRBV6-1 with TRBJ1-2; TRBD1 matches at 8 bases. Germline CDR1 and CDR2: MNHNS and SASEGT. This CDR3 region has 13 residues. V lost 7 bases and J lost 4; bases outside the gene matches: 5. The CDR3 DNA reads TGTGCCAGCAAACAGGGGGGAAGCTATGGCTACACCTTC. This encodes CASKQGGSYGYTF.

Only one count was recorded for this clone. The gene calls are TRBV29-1 and TRBJ2-1; 7 nucleotides agree with TRBD2. With V trimmed by 4 bases and J by 0 bases, 15 bases remained unmatched. The CDR3 contains 18 residues. The V gene's germline CDR1 is SQVTM and CDR2 ANQGSEA. CDR3 sequence reads: CSVVRDPGRSRSYNEQFF. In DNA, the CDR3 is TGCAGCGTTGTGCGGGACCCCGGGAGGAGTCGCTCCTACAATGAGCAGTTCTTC.

This clone was observed a single time. The J gene is TRBJ2-2, the V gene TRBV4-3; unclear D gene. CDR1 and CDR2 from the germline V gene are LGHNA and YSLEER. CDR3 size: 15 residues. Trimming shortened V by 1 base and J by 6 bases, and 12 bases separated the two germline ends. CDR3 amino acids: CASSQATGLSGELFF. The CDR3 region has the DNA TGCGCCAGCAGCCAAGCGACGGGTCTCTCCGGGGAGCTGTTTTTT.

The chain employs TRBV5-1 and TRBJ2-1; 10 bases line up with TRBD2. This CDR3 is 20 amino acids long. Germline lookup yields CDR1 SGHRS and CDR2 YFSETQ. V shed 0 bases and J 7 bases; nucleotides not matched to a gene: 19. The CDR3 loop reads CASSLARRLSSGRGLNEQFF. For the CDR3, the DNA is TGCGCCAGCAGCTTGGCCCGCCGGCTGAGCAGCGGGAGGGGGCTGAATGAGCAGTTCTTC.

The chain carries TRBV19 and TRBJ2-2; D is possibly TRBD2 (5 bases). The germline gives CDR1 LNHDA, CDR2 SQIVND (reference sequence). The CDR3 length is 13 residues. Trimming took off 7 bases at V and 13 bases at J, with 19 bases between the two ends. CDR3 residues: CASKAPPGWGLFF. DNA of the CDR3: TGTGCCAGTAAGGCCCCGCCGGGGTGGGGGCTGTTTTTT.

The rearrangement links TRBV27 to TRBJ1-1; TRBD1 matches at 10 bases. Trimming at V came to 5 bases and at J to 3 bases, leaving 9 bases not matched to a gene. Per the germline V gene, CDR1 is MNHEY and CDR2 is SMNVEV (reference sequence). CDR3 length equals 16 residues. CDR3 amino acids: CASSPRDRGGDTEAFF. The CDR3, as DNA: TGTGCCAGCAGTCCTCGGGACAGGGGAGGGGACACTGAAGCTTTCTTT.

The chain employs TRBV7-2 and TRBJ2-1; TRBD2 aligns across 9 bases. Unmatched junction bases numbered 4, after V lost 1 base and J lost 15 bases. This CDR3 contains 12 residues. Germline CDR1 is SGHTA and CDR2 is FQGNSA. This CDR3 reads CASSLGGRGGFF. CDR3 bases: TGTGCCAGCAGCTTAGGCGGGAGGGGTGGGTTCTTC.

The V call is TRBV4-1, the J call TRBJ1-4; no firm D call. V lost 0 bases and J 0 bases, leaving 14 bases between the germline ends. The length of the CDR3 is 18 residues. Germline CDR1 reads MGHRA; CDR2 reads YSYEKL. CDR3 amino acids: CASSQDKRSSTTNEKLFF. The CDR3 bases are TGCGCCAGCAGCCAAGACAAACGGTCTAGTACAACTAATGAAAAACTGTTTTTT.

This clone was seen a handful of times. This chain uses TRBV5-1 with TRBJ2-3; 7 bases line up with TRBD2. The CDR3 is 13 amino acids. Germline V gene lookup returns CDR1 SGHRS and CDR2 YFSETQ. Losses at the gene ends were 1 base for V and 4 bases for J; bases not matched to a gene: 0. DNA for the CDR3: TGCGCCAGCAGCTTGACTAGCGCAGATACGCAGTATTTT. Its translation is CASSLTSADTQYF.

V gene TRBV6-5 combines with J gene TRBJ2-5, with 9 bases matching TRBD2. Germline values: CDR1 MNHEY, CDR2 SVGAGI. The trim removed 4 bases at V and 1 base at J, leaving 4 bases unmatched. The CDR3 loop spans 15 amino acids. CDR3 loop: CASSLATSGQETQYF. Written as DNA, the CDR3 is TGTGCCAGCAGTTTAGCGACTAGCGGCCAAGAGACCCAGTACTTC.

This chain connects TRBV6-5 to TRBJ2-2; 8 bases match TRBD1. The CDR3 has 14 residues. From germline, CDR1 is MNHEY and CDR2 SVGAGI. Trimming removed 5 bases from V and 4 bases from J; junction bases left unmatched: 3. CDR3 DNA: TGTGCCAGCAGTCGCACAGGGGGCACCGGGGAGCTGTTTTTT. Translating gives CASSRTGGTGELFF.

The CDR3 spells CASSQDPQGGEGGYTF. The CDR3 DNA reads TGCGCCAGCAGCCAAGACCCACAGGGGGGTGAGGGTGGCTACACCTTC. This chain joins TRBV4-3 and TRBJ1-2; 8 bases map to TRBD1. CDR3 length: 16 amino acids. With 0 bases clipped from V and 7 bases from J, the junction kept 10 bases outside the gene matches. CDR1 LGHNA and CDR2 YSLEER come from the germline V gene.

The chain joins TRBV7-9 to TRBJ2-3; 11 bases are a match to TRBD2. V was pared by 2 bases and J by 12 bases, with 10 bases of the junction left unmatched. This CDR3 comprises 15 residues. CDR1 and CDR2 from the germline V gene are SEHNR and FQNEAQ (reference sequence). The CDR3 spells CASSLRLAGGRKQYF. CDR3 bases: TGTGCCAGCAGCTTACGGCTAGCGGGAGGACGCAAACAGTATTTT.